This T cell receptor (beta chain) was captured by sequencing in a study of blood T cell repertoires in COVID-19. Germline V gene sequence: CDR1 MDHEN, CDR2 SYDVKM. The CDR3 consists of 14 residues. Trimming shortened V by 6 bases and J by 11 bases, and 20 bases separated the two germline ends. Per the authors' pipeline: Nucleated cell counts were estimated from reference gene primer amplification. Using immunoSEQ multiplex PCR, the repertoire was profiled, and TCRdb retains in-frame clones only, with some absent. The V and J calls and clone size come from that table; D and trimming were worked out from the DNA. In the table there are 200,000 to 250,000 clones, about 91% of which are singletons.

The TCR originated in a woman between 45 and 65 years old with acute COVID-19. The genes are TRBV28 and TRBJ2-4; D is uncertain. The source material was PBMCs or T cells enriched from blood (not recorded which). The CDR3 spells CASSLGPALLFQYF. The CDR3 DNA is TGTGCCAGCAGCCTTGGGCCAGCCCTCCTGTTTCAGTACTTC.